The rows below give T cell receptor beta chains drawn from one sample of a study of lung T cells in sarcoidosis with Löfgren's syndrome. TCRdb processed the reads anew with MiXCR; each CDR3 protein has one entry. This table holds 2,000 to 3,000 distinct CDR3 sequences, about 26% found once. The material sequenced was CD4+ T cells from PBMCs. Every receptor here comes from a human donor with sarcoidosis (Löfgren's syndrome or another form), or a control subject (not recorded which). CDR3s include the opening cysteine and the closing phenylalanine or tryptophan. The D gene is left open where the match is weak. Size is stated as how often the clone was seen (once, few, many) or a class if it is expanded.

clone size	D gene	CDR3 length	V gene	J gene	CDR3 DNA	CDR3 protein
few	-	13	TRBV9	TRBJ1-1	TGTGCCAGCAGTACCGGACTTTACACTGAAGCTTTCTTT	CASSTGLYTEAFF
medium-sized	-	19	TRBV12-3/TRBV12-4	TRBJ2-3	TGTGCCAGCAGTTTGAGGAACCGGGACCGAAGGGGGAGCACAGATACGCAGTATTTT	CASSLRNRDRRGSTDTQYF
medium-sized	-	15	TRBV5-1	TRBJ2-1	TGCGCCAGCAGCACTCCCGGGACCAGAAGCAATGAGCAGTTCTTC	CASSTPGTRSNEQFF
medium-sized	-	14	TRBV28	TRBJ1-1	TGTGCCAGCAGTTCACCCGGACGGTACACTGAAGCTTTCTTT	CASSSPGRYTEAFF
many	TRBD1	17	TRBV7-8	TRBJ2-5	TGTGCCAGCAGCTTATGGGGAAGACAGGGGATCCAAGAGACCCAGTACTTC	CASSLWGRQGIQETQYF
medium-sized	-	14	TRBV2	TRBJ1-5	TGTGCCAGCGGGACGAGTCACGGCAATCAGCCCCAGCATTTT	CASGTSHGNQPQHF
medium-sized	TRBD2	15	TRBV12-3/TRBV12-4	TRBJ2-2	TGTGCCAGCAGAATAAGCGGGAGGGTCGGCGGGGAGCTGTTTTTT	CASRISGRVGGELFF
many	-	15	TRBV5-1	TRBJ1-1	TGCGCCAGCAGCTGGGACGCCATTGGGAACACTGAAGCTTTCTTT	CASSWDAIGNTEAFF